This is a list of T cell receptor beta chains from one sample in a study of T cell responses to AZD1222 COVID-19 vaccine. The data were produced by immunoSEQ multiplex PCR, yet TCRdb's version contains in-frame clones alone and is incomplete. The sample has 130,000 to 150,000 clones; around 83% are singletons. The sample in question was peripheral blood, obtained 28 days after the second AZD1222 dose. All receptors derive from an adult who received the AZD1222 COVID-19 vaccine. Both conserved end residues are part of each CDR3. The order of the fields is V gene, J gene, D gene, clone size, CDR3 DNA, CDR3 protein. D genes are given only for firm matches. Clone size is stated in some rows and not others, as once, few, many or a class when expanded.

TRBV11-3	TRBJ1-4	TRBD1	-	TGTGCCAGCAGCTCAAGGACAGGGCTACGTCCTGCAACTAATGAAAAACTGTTTTTT	CASSSRTGLRPATNEKLFF
TRBV28	TRBJ1-4	-	-	TGTGCCAGCAGTTTACAGGGGAGATCAACTAATGAAAAACTGTTTTTT	CASSLQGRSTNEKLFF
TRBV2	TRBJ1-2	-	-	TGTGCCAGCAGTGAAGAGGGGTTGTGGAACTATGGCTACACCTTC	CASSEEGLWNYGYTF
TRBV9	TRBJ1-4	-	-	TGTGCCAGCAGCGTAGTTGACAACGGGGAAAAACTGTTTTTT	CASSVVDNGEKLFF
TRBV21-1	TRBJ2-1	-	-	TGTGCCAGCAGCAAAGAGTTCCTAGCGGGAGGGAACTACAATGAGCAGTTCTTC	CASSKEFLAGGNYNEQFF
TRBV9	TRBJ2-5	-	once	TGTGCCAGCAGCGTGTCTGGGGGGGGACACATCCAAGAGACCCAGTACTTC	CASSVSGGGHIQETQYF
TRBV29-1	TRBJ2-3	-	-	TGCAGCGCCCTGGGAGGGGGGGCAGATACGCAGTATTTT	CSALGGGADTQYF
TRBV4-1	TRBJ2-7	TRBD1	-	TGCGCCAGCCGACGGACAGGGGCCTACGAGCAGTACTTC	CASRRTGAYEQYF
TRBV7-2	TRBJ2-7	-	few	TGTGCCAGCAGCTTAGCCCCGGACCCACGGTACGAGCAGTACTTC	CASSLAPDPRYEQYF
TRBV19	TRBJ1-1	-	-	TGTGCCAGTAGTATAGAGGGCACCCTGAGGACTGAAGCTTTCTTT	CASSIEGTLRTEAFF
TRBV5-1	TRBJ2-3	TRBD1	-	TGCGCCAGTAACTACAGGGGCGGAGGCACAGATACGCAGTATTTT	CASNYRGGGTDTQYF
TRBV7-9	TRBJ1-2	-	few	TGTGCCAGCAGCCGTGACGGATACACCTTC	CASSRDGYTF
TRBV2	TRBJ2-7	-	-	TGTGCCAGCAGTTACGGGGCCGGCGGCCGGAGAGAGCAGTACTTC	CASSYGAGGRREQYF
TRBV5-8	TRBJ2-3	TRBD2	-	TGTGCCAGCAGCTTGGCCGGGGGGAGTACAGATACGCAGTATTTT	CASSLAGGSTDTQYF
TRBV4-1	TRBJ1-5	-	-	TGCGCCAGCAGCCAATCCGGTCAGCCCCAGCATTTT	CASSQSGQPQHF
TRBV27	TRBJ2-1	-	-	TGTGCCAGCACGACAGGACACCCCTCCTACAATGAGCAGTTCTTC	CASTTGHPSYNEQFF
TRBV12-3/TRBV12-4	TRBJ1-3	TRBD1	-	TGTGCCAGCAGTCCCGACAGGGGGACCACCATATATTTT	CASSPDRGTTIYF
TRBV7-2	TRBJ1-6	-	-	TGTGCCAGCAGCCCGAGTGGGGGTTCACCCCTCCACTTT	CASSPSGGSPLHF
TRBV18	TRBJ2-7	-	-	TGTGCCAGCTCACCTAAAGTCGTGCAGTACTTC	CASSPKVVQYF